These 29 T cell receptor beta chains were all obtained from the same sample, sequenced in a study of blood T cell repertoires in COVID-19. Measured with immunoSEQ multiplex PCR; TCRdb has only the in-frame clones, and not every one. The repertoire holds 35,000 to 40,000 clones, with approximately 90% as singletons. Sequencing was done on a sample of peripheral blood. All receptors derive from a human donor in a cohort sampled during active COVID-19.

The rearrangement uses TRBV7-8 and TRBJ2-5; weak D call: TRBD2 (5 bases). The CDR3 contains 15 residues. Germline V gene sequence: CDR1 SGHVS, CDR2 FQNEAQ. The V gene lost 4 bases and the J gene lost 4 bases, with 16 bases spanning the gap. CDR3 sequence (DNA): TGTGCCAGCAGCTCTGAGAGCGGAAGGGCAGAGACCCAGTACTTC. As protein: CASSSESGRAETQYF. Together with reference TRBV7-8 and TRBJ2-5, the CDR3 gives the full variable domain: GAGVSQSPRYKVAKRGQDVALRCDPISGHVSLFWYQQALGQGPEFLTYFQNEAQLDKSGLPSDRFFAERPEGSVSTLKIQRTQQEDSAVYLCASSSESGRAETQYFGPGTRLLVL.

The J gene is TRBJ1-1, the V gene TRBV6-5, with TRBD1 matching 7 bases. This CDR3 has 13 amino acids. Trimming took 5 bases from V and 4 from J; bases not matched to a gene: 4. Per germline, CDR1 MNHEY and CDR2 SVGAGI. The CDR3 DNA follows: TGTGCCAGCAGTCCAAACAGGGGCACTGAAGCTTTCTTT. As protein: CASSPNRGTEAFF.

This rearrangement joins TRBV9 to TRBJ2-2; TRBD1 matches 9 bases. This CDR3 is built from 16 residues. Germline values: CDR1 SGDLS, CDR2 YYNGEE. The V and J ends lost 4 bases and 5 bases, in that order; junction bases with no gene match: 9. In DNA form, the CDR3 reads TGTGCCAGCAGCTTTATGGCCGGGACAGGGACCGGGGAGCTGTTTTTT. This sequence encodes CASSFMAGTGTGELFF.

The genes are TRBV27 and TRBJ1-4, with D unresolved. V was trimmed by 3 bases and J by 10 bases, leaving 15 bases between them. Germline V gene sequence: CDR1 MNHEY, CDR2 SMNVEV (reference sequence). There are 14 residues in the CDR3. This chain's CDR3 is CASSFRQNIRKLFF. CDR3 sequence (DNA): TGTGCCAGCAGTTTCCGACAAAATATAAGAAAACTGTTTTTT.

This rearrangement joins TRBV5-4 to TRBJ1-4; 9 bases align to TRBD1. CDR3 length: 17 residues. J was trimmed by 8 bases and V by 4 bases; bases with no gene match: 15. Germline V gene data show CDR1 as SGHNT and CDR2 as YYREEE (reference sequence). The CDR3 reads CASSPWGQGVFREKLFF. The CDR3 bases are TGTGCCAGCAGCCCCTGGGGACAGGGAGTGTTTCGCGAAAAACTGTTTTTT.

In the case of this clone: At one boundary the junction diverges from the germline segment, which might be a read error. The V call is TRBV7-7, the J call TRBJ2-7; no firm D call. Germline loops: CDR1 SSHAT, CDR2 FNYEAQ (reference sequence). The CDR3 consists of 13 residues. The CDR3 region is CASSPRVGYEQYF. The CDR3, as DNA: TGTGCTAGCAGCCCTCGAGTCGGCTACGAGCAGTACTTC.

This clone was counted once. CDR3 residues: CASTQTEAGELFF. In nucleotides, the CDR3 is TGTGCCAGCACCCAAACCGAGGCCGGGGAGCTGTTTTTT. The chain recombines TRBV12-3 or TRBV12-4 with TRBJ2-2, with unresolved D. V gave up 7 bases and J gave up 6 bases, with 12 bases separating them. This CDR3 has 13 residues.

The chain combines TRBV27 with TRBJ1-1; perhaps TRBD1 as D (5 bases). The germline CDR1 and CDR2 sequences are MNHEY and SMNVEV (reference sequence). The CDR3 runs to 15 residues. Trimming pared 5 bases from V and 3 bases from J, leaving 16 bases between. The CDR3 region is CASSPMTVRDTEAFF. CDR3 DNA sequence: TGTGCCAGCAGTCCAATGACAGTCCGGGACACTGAAGCTTTCTTT.

This clone was detected once. The J gene is TRBJ2-7, the V gene TRBV9; 7 bases agree with TRBD1. V shed 3 bases and J 2 bases; nucleotides not matched to a gene: 5. The CDR3 contains 14 residues. Germline V lookup: CDR1 SGDLS, CDR2 YYNGEE. The CDR3 spells CASSAQGQTYEQYF. DNA for the CDR3: TGTGCCAGCAGCGCCCAGGGACAGACCTACGAGCAGTACTTC.

V gene TRBV4-3 combines with J gene TRBJ2-7; D ambiguous. The CDR3 sequence is 15 residues long. Germline assignment: CDR1 LGHNA and CDR2 YSLEER. Trimming left V 0 bases short and J 0 bases short, with 9 bases between. The CDR3 DNA reads as TGCGCCAGCAGCCAAGATTCCAGGCCCTCCTACGAGCAGTACTTC. Translated, it gives CASSQDSRPSYEQYF.

The V and J genes are TRBV2 and TRBJ2-5; D is uncertain. Trimming took off 6 bases at V and 5 bases at J, with 16 bases between the two ends. Looked up from germline, CDR1 is SNHLY and CDR2 is FYNNEI. This CDR3 region has 14 residues. CDR3 nucleotides: TGTGCCAGCAGGACAAGTCAAATGTCTGAGACCCAGTACTTC. Protein product: CASRTSQMSETQYF.

This chain links TRBV7-9 with TRBJ1-2; D might be TRBD1 (5 bases). Germline CDR1 SEHNR, CDR2 FQNEAQ (reference sequence). Trimming took 2 bases from V and 8 from J, leaving 9 bases between them. The CDR3 consists of 12 residues. Here the CDR3 reads CASSLYTGGYTF. CDR3 DNA: TGTGCCAGCAGCTTATATACAGGCGGCTACACCTTC.

The chain is built from TRBV19 and TRBJ2-3; 9 positions match TRBD2. V dropped 3 bases and J dropped 4; count of bases not matched to a gene: 11. The CDR3 totals 17 residues. Germline V gene data show CDR1 as LNHDA and CDR2 as SQIVND (reference sequence). CDR3 DNA: TGTGCCAGTAGTATGGGGGCGGGACTAGCTTTCGCAGATACGCAGTATTTT. Encoded protein: CASSMGAGLAFADTQYF.

V gene TRBV6-4 combines with J gene TRBJ1-2, with D uncertain. The V end was cut by 3 bases, the J end by 1 base, with 6 bases between. Germline lookup yields CDR1 MRHNA and CDR2 SNTAGT. CDR3 length: 13 amino acids. The CDR3 bases are TGTGCCAGCAGTGAGTTTCTTAACTATGGCTACACCTTC. Amino acid sequence: CASSEFLNYGYTF.

The chain links TRBV19 to TRBJ1-1; D is unclear. This CDR3 has 14 residues. Germline CDR1 and CDR2: LNHDA and SQIVND (reference sequence). The V and J ends lost 6 bases and 1 base respectively, with 12 bases between them. DNA for the CDR3: TGTGCCAGTAGGCCGGGGTTTAGGAACACTGAAGCTTTCTTT. Protein sequence: CASRPGFRNTEAFF.

DNA of the CDR3: TGTGCCAGCTCACCGACTCAGGGTAAGAGAGCCCTAAGCTACAATGAGCAGTTCTTC. Protein: CASSPTQGKRALSYNEQFF. This chain joins TRBV18 and TRBJ2-1; a possible D gene is TRBD1 (5 bases). V was pared by 3 bases and J by 3 bases, with 24 bases between. Germline V gives CDR1 KGHSH, CDR2 LQKENI. The CDR3 covers 19 residues.

The chain employs TRBV7-8 and TRBJ2-7, with 7 nucleotides matching TRBD1. J gave up 4 bases and V 1 base, and 4 bases lay outside the gene matches. CDR1 and CDR2 from the germline V gene are SGHVS and FQNEAQ. The CDR3 totals 14 residues. Here the CDR3 reads CASSLGQGGYEQYF. The DNA for the CDR3 is TGTGCCAGCAGCTTAGGACAGGGTGGTTACGAGCAGTACTTC.

In nucleotides, the CDR3 is TGTGCCAGCAGCGCACAACATAACACCGGGGAGCTGTTTTTT. Its translation is CASSAQHNTGELFF. V is TRBV5-6 and J is TRBJ2-2, with D unclear. Trimming took off 4 bases at V and 2 bases at J, with 9 bases between the two ends. CDR1 and CDR2 from the germline V gene are SGHDT and YYEEEE. The CDR3 length is 14 residues.

The chain has TRBV5-6 and TRBJ2-3, with D tentatively TRBD1 (6 bases). V dropped 1 base and J dropped 6 bases, with 15 bases sitting between them. CDR1 and CDR2 (germline): SGHDT, YYEEEE. The CDR3 spans 15 residues. The CDR3 reads CASSLRLGAVDTQYF. CDR3 sequence (DNA): TGTGCCAGCAGCTTGCGTTTGGGGGCGGTGGATACGCAGTATTTT.

The chain joins TRBV24-1 to TRBJ2-3; 9 positions match TRBD2. Germline V gene data show CDR1 as KGHDR and CDR2 as SFDVKD. V lost 4 bases, J lost 4 bases, and 5 bases stayed unmatched. CDR3 length: 15 amino acids. The chain's CDR3 is CATSDPSGGSDTQYF. CDR3 DNA sequence: TGTGCCACCAGTGACCCCAGCGGGGGGTCAGATACGCAGTATTTT.

The rearrangement joins TRBV30 to TRBJ1-6, with D possibly matching TRBD1 (6 bases). The CDR3 loop spans 14 amino acids. V was cut by 3 bases and J by 13 bases, with 19 bases left in between. CDR1 is GTSNPN, CDR2 SVGIG, per germline (reference sequence). The CDR3 loop reads CAWSVAGVPGPLHF. The CDR3 nucleotides read TGTGCCTGGAGCGTCGCAGGGGTCCCAGGGCCCCTCCACTTT.

The J gene is TRBJ2-6, the V gene TRBV27; the D gene is possibly TRBD1 (5 bases). The germline gives CDR1 MNHEY, CDR2 SMNVEV (reference sequence). This CDR3 has 18 residues. Trimming left V 6 bases short and J 0 bases short, with 18 bases between. This chain's CDR3 is CASSASGHSYSGANVLTF. CDR3 in DNA: TGTGCCAGCAGCGCTTCAGGGCACTCCTACTCTGGGGCCAACGTCCTGACTTTC. The whole variable domain, filled in from reference TRBV27 and TRBJ2-6, reads EAQVTQNPRYLITVTGKKLTVTCSQNMNHEYMSWYRQDPGLGLRQIYYSMNVEVTDKGDVPEGYKVSRKEKRNFPLILESPSPNQTSLYFCASSASGHSYSGANVLTFGAGSRLTVL.

The genes are TRBV18 and TRBJ2-3; no clear D gene. The CDR3 runs to 14 residues. V was trimmed by 3 bases and J by 0 bases, leaving 7 bases between them. In germline, CDR1 is KGHSH, CDR2 LQKENI. As DNA, the CDR3 is TGTGCCAGCTCACCTATTAGTAGCACAGATACGCAGTATTTT. The encoded protein is CASSPISSTDTQYF.

The chain is built from TRBV5-6 and TRBJ1-4, with D unclear. This CDR3 region has 16 residues. Looked up from germline, CDR1 is SGHDT and CDR2 is YYEEEE. Trimming took 2 bases from V and 0 from J, leaving 11 bases between them. The CDR3 is CASSFGPGATNEKLFF. The DNA for the CDR3 is TGTGCCAGCAGCTTTGGCCCGGGAGCAACTAATGAAAAACTGTTTTTT.

The J gene is TRBJ2-4, the V gene TRBV28, with D maybe TRBD2 (6 bases). The V and J ends lost 11 bases and 0 bases respectively, with 17 bases between them. The CDR3 spans 15 residues. Looked up from germline, CDR1 is MDHEN and CDR2 is SYDVKM. The CDR3 protein is CALADPGLAKNIQYF. The CDR3 nucleotides read TGTGCCCTTGCTGACCCGGGACTAGCCAAAAACATTCAGTACTTC. Drawing the rest from reference TRBV28 and TRBJ2-4, the complete variable domain is DVKVTQSSRYLVKRTGEKVFLECVQDMDHENMFWYRQDPGLGLRLIYFSYDVKMKEKGDIPEGYSVSREKKERFSLILESASTNQTSMYLCALADPGLAKNIQYFGAGTRLSVL.

This clone was picked up a small number of times. The CDR3 is CASSLGTAGYTF. The CDR3 DNA sequence: TGTGCCAGCAGCCTTGGGACAGCGGGCTACACCTTC. J is TRBJ1-2 and V is TRBV3-1 (or the pseudogene TRBV3-2), with 7 positions matching TRBD1. Germline V CDR1 and CDR2: LGHDT, YNNKEL (reference sequence). The junction had 4 bases not matched to a gene; V was cut back by 4 bases and J by 8 bases. The CDR3 spans 12 residues.

A few counts support this clone. This chain's CDR3 is CASSLDRNSPLHF. The DNA of the CDR3 is TGTGCCAGCAGCTTGGACAGAAATTCACCCCTCCACTTT. V gene TRBV5-4 combines with J gene TRBJ1-6; D is unclear. Trimming cost V 0 bases and J 7 bases, with 5 bases left between them. Germline V lookup: CDR1 SGHNT, CDR2 YYREEE (reference sequence). The CDR3 runs 13 residues.

The V and J genes are TRBV25-1 and TRBJ2-7, with 10 bases lining up with TRBD2. Trimming removed 4 bases from V and 0 bases from J; junction bases left unmatched: 9. Germline V gene sequence: CDR1 MGHDK, CDR2 SYGVNS. This CDR3 is built from 17 residues. DNA for the CDR3: TGTGCCAGCAGTGCCCCCACTAGCGGGGTTACCTCCTACGAGCAGTACTTC. As protein: CASSAPTSGVTSYEQYF.

This clone was counted a few times. This chain links TRBV7-2 with TRBJ2-1, with D possibly being TRBD2 (5 bases). Germline V CDR1 and CDR2: SGHTA, FQGNSA. Trimming pared 1 base from V and 1 base from J, leaving 11 bases between. The CDR3 has 16 residues. CDR3 nucleotides: TGTGCCAGCAGCTTAGAACTAACGGGGTCCTACAATGAGCAGTTCTTC. Protein: CASSLELTGSYNEQFF.